Detailed here is one T cell receptor (beta chain). One end of the junction is discordant with germline, which a read error may explain. The sample is drawn from a study of T and B cells in COVID-19 patients. From blood, about 230-500 ng of genomic DNA served as TRB template. Germline V gene lookup returns CDR1 MNHEY and CDR2 SMNVEV (reference sequence). This CDR3 contains 12 residues. Multiplex PCR with BIOMED2 TRB-A/B primer pools amplified TRB rearrangements. TCRdb passed the multiplex PCR reads through MiXCR, listing each CDR3 protein once. This table holds about 27,000 distinct CDR3 sequences, approximately 30% found once.

The sample consisted of blood. The receptor was isolated from a human donor who had recovered from COVID-19. The J gene is TRBJ1-2, the V gene TRBV27; TRBD1 agrees at 7 bases. The CDR3 is CASSVSTGPYSF. The CDR3 bases are TGTGCCAGCAGTGTCTCGACAGGGCCCTATTCCTTC.